The clone carrying this T cell receptor (beta chain) was recorded only once. Participant-given clinical history determined each cohort assignment. The recovered donors of Cohort 3 showed two negative PCRs, clearance, or symptom resolution. How the authors handled the data: The assay estimated nucleated cells by amplifying reference gene primers. Measured with immunoSEQ multiplex PCR; TCRdb has only the in-frame clones, and not every one. V and J calls and clone size are copied from that table; D and trimming were computed from the DNA. The sample includes 250,000 to 350,000 clones, more than 85% of them seen just once. The data originate from a study of blood T cell repertoires in COVID-19. At the level of the study: Specimens from acute and convalescent COVID-19 originated in the United States, Italy and Spain.

Trimming removed 2 bases at V and 5 bases at J, with 10 bases between. Germline V gene lookup returns CDR1 SNHLY and CDR2 FYNNEI. The CDR3 totals 14 residues. The receptor's source is a woman in her thirties who had recovered from COVID-19. This rearrangement joins TRBV2 to TRBJ1-5, with D unresolved. The sample comprised PBMCs or T cells enriched from blood (not recorded which). The CDR3 is CASSEPLGHQPQHF. For the CDR3, the DNA is TGTGCCAGCAGTGAACCGCTTGGCCATCAGCCCCAGCATTTT.